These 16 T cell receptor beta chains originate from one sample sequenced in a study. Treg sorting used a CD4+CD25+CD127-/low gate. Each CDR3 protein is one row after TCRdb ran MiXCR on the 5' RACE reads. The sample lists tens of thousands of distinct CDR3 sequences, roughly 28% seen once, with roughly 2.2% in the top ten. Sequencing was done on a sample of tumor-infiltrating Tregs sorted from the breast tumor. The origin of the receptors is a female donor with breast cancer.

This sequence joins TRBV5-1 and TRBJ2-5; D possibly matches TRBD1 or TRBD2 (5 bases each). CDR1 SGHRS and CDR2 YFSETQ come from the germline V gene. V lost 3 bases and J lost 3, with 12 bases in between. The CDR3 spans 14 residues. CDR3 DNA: TGCGCCAGCAGCTGTGGGACGGCGGAAGAGACCCAGTACTTC. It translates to CASSCGTAEETQYF.

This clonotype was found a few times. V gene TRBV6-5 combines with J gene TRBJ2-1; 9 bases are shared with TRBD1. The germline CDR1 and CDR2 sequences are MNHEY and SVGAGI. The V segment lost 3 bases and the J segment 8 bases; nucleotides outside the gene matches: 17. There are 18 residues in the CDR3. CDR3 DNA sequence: TGTGCCAGCAGTTATGTCGGGACAGGGAAGACTAGAATGGATGAGCAGTTCTTC. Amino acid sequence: CASSYVGTGKTRMDEQFF.

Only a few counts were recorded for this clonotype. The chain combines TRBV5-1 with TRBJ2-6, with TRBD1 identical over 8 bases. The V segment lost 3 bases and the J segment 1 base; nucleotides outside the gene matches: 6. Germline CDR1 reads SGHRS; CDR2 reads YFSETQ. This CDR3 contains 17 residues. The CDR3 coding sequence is TGCGCCAGCAGCTCCCAAGGACAGGGATCTGGGGCCAACGTCCTGACTTTC. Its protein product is CASSSQGQGSGANVLTF.

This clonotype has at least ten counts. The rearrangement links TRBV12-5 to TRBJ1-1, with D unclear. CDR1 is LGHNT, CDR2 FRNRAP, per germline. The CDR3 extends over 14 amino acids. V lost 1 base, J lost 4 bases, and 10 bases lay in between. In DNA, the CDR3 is TGTGCTAGTGGTTTGGGCTCGGTGCCCACTGAAGCTTTCTTT. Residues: CASGLGSVPTEAFF.

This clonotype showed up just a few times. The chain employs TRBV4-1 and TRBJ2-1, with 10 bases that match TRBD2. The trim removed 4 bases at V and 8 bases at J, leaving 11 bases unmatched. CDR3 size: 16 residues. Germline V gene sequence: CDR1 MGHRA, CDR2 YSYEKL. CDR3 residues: CASSRGQAGGGDEQFF. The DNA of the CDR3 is TGCGCCAGCAGCCGGGGGCAAGCGGGAGGGGGCGATGAGCAGTTCTTC.

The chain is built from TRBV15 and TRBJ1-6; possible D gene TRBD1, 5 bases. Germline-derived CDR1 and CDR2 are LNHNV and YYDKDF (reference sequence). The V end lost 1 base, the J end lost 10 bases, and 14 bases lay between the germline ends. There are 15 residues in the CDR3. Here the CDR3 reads CATSRARSGYSPLHF. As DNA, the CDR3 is TGTGCCACCAGCAGAGCTCGGTCAGGGTACTCACCCCTCCACTTT.

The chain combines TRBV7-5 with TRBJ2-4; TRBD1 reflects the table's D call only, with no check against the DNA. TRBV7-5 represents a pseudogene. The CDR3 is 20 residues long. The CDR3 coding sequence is TGTATCTCTGGGCCAGAAGCTAGGCTAGCGGGGGCTGTAGCCAAAAACATTCAGTACTTC. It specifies CISGPEARLAGAVAKNIQYF.

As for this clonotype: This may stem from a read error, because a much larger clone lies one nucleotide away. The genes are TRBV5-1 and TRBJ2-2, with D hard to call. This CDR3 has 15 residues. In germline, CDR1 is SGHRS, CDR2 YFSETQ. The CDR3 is CAGSRSNVDTGELFF. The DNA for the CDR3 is TGCGCCGGCAGCCGGTCCAACGTGGACACCGGGGAGCTGTTTTTT.

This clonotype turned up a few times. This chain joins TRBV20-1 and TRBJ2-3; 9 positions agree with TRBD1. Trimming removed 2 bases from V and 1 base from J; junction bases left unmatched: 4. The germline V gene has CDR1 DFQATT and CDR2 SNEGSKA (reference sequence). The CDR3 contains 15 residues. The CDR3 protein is CSARRQGEGTDTQYF. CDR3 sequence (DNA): TGCAGTGCTAGACGACAGGGGGAGGGCACAGATACGCAGTATTTT.

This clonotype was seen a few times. CDR3 loop: CAISDQKRRNTEAFF. The CDR3 DNA reads TGTGCCATCAGTGATCAGAAACGGAGGAACACTGAAGCTTTCTTT. V gene TRBV10-3 combines with J gene TRBJ1-1; D is unresolved. V lost 3 bases and J 1 base, leaving 12 bases between the germline ends. The CDR3 is 15 residues long. The germline CDR1 and CDR2 sequences are ENHRY and SYGVKD.

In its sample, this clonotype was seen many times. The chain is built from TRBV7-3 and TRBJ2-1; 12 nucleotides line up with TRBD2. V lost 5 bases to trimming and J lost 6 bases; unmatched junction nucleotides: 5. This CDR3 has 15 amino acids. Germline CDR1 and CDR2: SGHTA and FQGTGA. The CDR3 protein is CASSPPGLAGNEQFF. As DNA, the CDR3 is TGTGCCAGCAGCCCGCCGGGACTAGCGGGCAATGAGCAGTTCTTC.

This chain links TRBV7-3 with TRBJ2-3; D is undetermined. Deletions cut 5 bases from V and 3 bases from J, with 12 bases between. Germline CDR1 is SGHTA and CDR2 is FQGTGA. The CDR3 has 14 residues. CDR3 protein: CASSQGTFTDTQYF. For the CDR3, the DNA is TGTGCCAGCAGCCAAGGCACTTTTACAGATACGCAGTATTTT.

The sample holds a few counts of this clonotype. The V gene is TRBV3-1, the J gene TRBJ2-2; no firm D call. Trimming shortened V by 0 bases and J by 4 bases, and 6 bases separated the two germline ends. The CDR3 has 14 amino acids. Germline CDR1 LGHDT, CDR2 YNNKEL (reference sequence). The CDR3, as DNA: TGTGCCAGCAGCCAAGACCGCAGCACCGGGGAGCTGTTTTTT. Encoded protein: CASSQDRSTGELFF.

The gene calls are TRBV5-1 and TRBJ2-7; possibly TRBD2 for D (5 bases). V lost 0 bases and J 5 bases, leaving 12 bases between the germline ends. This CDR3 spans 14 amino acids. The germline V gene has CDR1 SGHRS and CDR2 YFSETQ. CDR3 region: CASSLGRPLDEQYF. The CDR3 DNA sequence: TGCGCCAGCAGCTTGGGGAGGCCCTTGGACGAGCAGTACTTC. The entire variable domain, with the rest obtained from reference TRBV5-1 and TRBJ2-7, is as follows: KAGVTQTPRYLIKTRGQQVTLSCSPISGHRSVSWYQQTPGQGLQFLFEYFSETQRNKGNFPGRFSGRQFSNSRSEMNVSTLELGDSALYLCASSLGRPLDEQYFGPGTRLTVT.

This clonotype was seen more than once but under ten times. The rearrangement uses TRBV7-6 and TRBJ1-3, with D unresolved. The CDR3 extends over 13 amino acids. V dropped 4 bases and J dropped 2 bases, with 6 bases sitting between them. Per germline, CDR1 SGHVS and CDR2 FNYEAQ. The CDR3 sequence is CASSSRAGNTIYF. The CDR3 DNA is TGTGCCAGCAGCTCACGGGCTGGAAACACCATATATTTT.

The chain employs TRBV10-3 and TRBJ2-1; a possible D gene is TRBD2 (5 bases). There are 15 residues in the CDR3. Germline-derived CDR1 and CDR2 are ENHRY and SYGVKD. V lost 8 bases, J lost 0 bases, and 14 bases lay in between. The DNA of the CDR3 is TGTGCCATCCAACTAGATCTAGTCTCCTACAATGAGCAGTTCTTC. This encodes CAIQLDLVSYNEQFF.